The present entry profiles one T cell receptor (beta chain) with its context. The CDR3 runs to 16 residues. After removal of 1 base from V and 1 base from J, the junction contained 3 bases not matched to a gene. The germline CDR1 and CDR2 sequences are KGHSH and LQKENI. This specimen belongs to a study of blood T cell repertoires in COVID-19. On the study more broadly: Acute-phase and convalescent COVID-19 samples originated in the United States, Italy and Spain. PBMCs, B-cell-depleted T cells, or T cells provided the cDNA or gDNA that made up the material.

The authors' processing: From reference gene primer amplification, estimates of nucleated cell counts were derived. This table comes from immunoSEQ multiplex PCR, and its TCRdb copy is limited to in-frame clones, with some not included. That table is the source of V, J and clone size, and D and trimming were worked out from the DNA. This sample has 45,000 to 55,000 clones; around four fifths occur once, and the top ten carry approximately 5.7%. The sample was peripheral blood. The origin of this receptor is a human donor in a cohort sampled during active COVID-19. The chain has TRBV18 and TRBJ2-2, with 7 bases that match TRBD1. CDR3 loop: CASSPLRGRNTGELFF. CDR3 nucleotides: TGTGCCAGCTCACCACTGAGGGGGCGGAACACCGGGGAGCTGTTTTTT.